This entry lists 6 T cell receptor beta chains sequenced from one sample in a study of T-cell reconstitution after alpha-beta-depleted transplantation in children. Molecular barcoding with unique molecular identifiers was used for the TCRbeta library. One entry per CDR3 protein, called by TCRdb with MiXCR from the PCR reads. Seen here are 25,000 or so distinct CDR3 sequences, 15% to 20% observed once, and the top ten hold 35% to 45%. This specimen consisted of PBMCs, mostly from graft donor cells, obtained 60 days after TCRalphabeta/CD19-depleted stem cell transplant. The receptors stem from a male patient aged 2 to 9 who had a stem cell transplant for acute lymphoblastic leukemia, so the T cells may come from the graft donor.

This clonotype was observed many times. The V gene is TRBV7-2, the J gene TRBJ2-7, with D perhaps matching TRBD2 (6 bases). Germline V gene lookup returns CDR1 SGHTA and CDR2 FQGNSA. V was clipped by 1 base and J by 4 bases, with 20 bases between them. This CDR3 region has 17 residues. CDR3 region: CASSLVGGTSKEYEQYF. The CDR3 DNA reads TGTGCCAGCAGCTTAGTCGGGGGTACTAGCAAAGAATACGAGCAGTACTTC.

There are many counts of this clonotype. The chain carries TRBV27 and TRBJ2-6; D is ambiguous. The CDR3 is made up of 15 amino acids. With 6 bases removed from V and 0 bases from J, the gap between germline ends came to 9 bases. Germline CDR1 is MNHEY and CDR2 is SMNVEV (reference sequence). CDR3 region: CASSPDGSGANVLTF. The CDR3 coding sequence is TGTGCCAGCAGCCCCGACGGCTCTGGGGCCAACGTCCTGACTTTC.

This clonotype was seen repeatedly, ten times or more. The V gene is TRBV27, the J gene TRBJ2-5; no clear D. This CDR3 has 12 amino acids. Trimming removed 3 bases from V and 6 bases from J, with 8 bases in between. Germline V gene lookup returns CDR1 MNHEY and CDR2 SMNVEV (reference sequence). Here the CDR3 DNA reads TGTGCCAGCAGTTTGATCTTCCAGACCCAGTACTTC. It is translated as CASSLIFQTQYF.

This clonotype showed up just a few times. The gene calls are TRBV20-1 and TRBJ2-5, with 11 bases fitting TRBD2. With 5 bases clipped from V and 7 bases from J, the junction kept 3 bases outside the gene matches. Germline V lookup: CDR1 DFQATT, CDR2 SNEGSKA (reference sequence). The CDR3 is 12 amino acids. CDR3 coding DNA: TGCAGTGCTGGGACTAGCGGACGGACCCAGTACTTC. Encoded protein: CSAGTSGRTQYF.

This clonotype was seen more than once but under ten times. The rearrangement joins TRBV7-9 to TRBJ2-5, with D unclear. The CDR3 is made up of 11 amino acids. CDR1 is SEHNR and CDR2 is FQNEAQ in the germline V gene (reference sequence). Trimming removed 5 bases from V and 7 bases from J, with 8 bases in between. CDR3 sequence: CASSTGPTQYF. The CDR3 bases are TGTGCCAGCAGCACGGGTCCGACCCAGTACTTC.

This clonotype was seen many times. The CDR3 nucleotides are TGCAGTGCTAGTCCTCCGGGACAGGGTGACGAAAAACTGTTTTTT. It specifies CSASPPGQGDEKLFF. The V and J genes are TRBV20-1 and TRBJ1-4; 9 nucleotides agree with TRBD1. The CDR3 consists of 15 residues. J gave up 8 bases and V 3 bases, and 10 bases lay outside the gene matches. CDR1 DFQATT and CDR2 SNEGSKA come from the germline V gene (reference sequence).